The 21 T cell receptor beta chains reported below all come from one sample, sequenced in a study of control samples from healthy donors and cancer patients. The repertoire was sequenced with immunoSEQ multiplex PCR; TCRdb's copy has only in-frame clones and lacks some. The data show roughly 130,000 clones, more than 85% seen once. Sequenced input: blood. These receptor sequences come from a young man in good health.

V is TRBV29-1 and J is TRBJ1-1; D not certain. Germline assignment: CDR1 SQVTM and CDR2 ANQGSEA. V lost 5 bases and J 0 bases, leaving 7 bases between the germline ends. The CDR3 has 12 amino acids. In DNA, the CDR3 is TGCAGCGTTAGACAACTGAACACTGAAGCTTTCTTT. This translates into CSVRQLNTEAFF. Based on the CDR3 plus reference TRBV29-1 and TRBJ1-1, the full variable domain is SAVISQKPSRDICQRGTSLTIQCQVDSQVTMMFWYRQQPGQSLTLIATANQGSEATYESGFVIDKFPISRPNLTFSTLTVSNMSPEDSSIYLCSVRQLNTEAFFGQGTRLTVV.

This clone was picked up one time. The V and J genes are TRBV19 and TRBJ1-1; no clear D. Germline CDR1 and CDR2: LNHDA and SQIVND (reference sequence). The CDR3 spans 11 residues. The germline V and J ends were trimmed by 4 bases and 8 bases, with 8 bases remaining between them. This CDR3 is CASSRADEAFF. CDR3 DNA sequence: TGTGCCAGTAGTAGGGCAGACGAAGCTTTCTTT.

The DNA for the CDR3 is TGCGCCAGCAGCTTGGAGGGGGCGAACGAAAAACTGTTTTTT. As protein: CASSLEGANEKLFF. This chain uses TRBV5-1 with TRBJ1-4, with 7 bases fitting TRBD1. The CDR3 loop spans 14 amino acids. V was clipped by 0 bases and J by 8 bases; unmatched bases: 4. The germline CDR1 and CDR2 sequences are SGHRS and YFSETQ.

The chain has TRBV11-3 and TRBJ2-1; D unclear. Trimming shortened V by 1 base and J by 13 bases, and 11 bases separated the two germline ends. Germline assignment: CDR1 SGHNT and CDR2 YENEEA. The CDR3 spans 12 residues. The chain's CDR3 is CASSLGRSEQFF. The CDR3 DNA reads TGTGCCAGCAGCTTAGGGCGGTCAGAACAGTTCTTC.

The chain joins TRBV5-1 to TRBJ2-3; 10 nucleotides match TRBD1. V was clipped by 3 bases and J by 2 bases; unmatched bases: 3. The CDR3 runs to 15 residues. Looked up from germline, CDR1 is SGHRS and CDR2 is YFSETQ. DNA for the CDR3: TGCGCCAGCAGCTGGGACAGGGGAGACACAGATACGCAGTATTTT. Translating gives CASSWDRGDTDTQYF.

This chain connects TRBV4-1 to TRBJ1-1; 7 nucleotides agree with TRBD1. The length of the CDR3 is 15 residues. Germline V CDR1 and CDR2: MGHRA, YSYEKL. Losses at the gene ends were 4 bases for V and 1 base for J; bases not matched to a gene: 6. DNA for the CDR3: TGCGCCAGCAGCCGACCACAGGGGAGGAACACTGAAGCTTTCTTT. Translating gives CASSRPQGRNTEAFF.

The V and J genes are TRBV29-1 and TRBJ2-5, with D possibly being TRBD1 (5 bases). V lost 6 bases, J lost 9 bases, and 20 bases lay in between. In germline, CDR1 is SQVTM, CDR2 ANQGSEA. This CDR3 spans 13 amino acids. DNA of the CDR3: TGCAGCGTACCACGCAGCAGGGAAAGAGCCCAGTACTTC. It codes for CSVPRSRERAQYF.

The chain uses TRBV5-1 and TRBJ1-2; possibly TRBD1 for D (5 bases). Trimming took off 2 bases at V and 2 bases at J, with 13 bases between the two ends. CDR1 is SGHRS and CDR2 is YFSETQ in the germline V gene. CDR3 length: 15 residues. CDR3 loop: CASSFGQGLNYGYTF. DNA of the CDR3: TGCGCCAGCAGCTTTGGCCAGGGTCTGAACTATGGCTACACCTTC.

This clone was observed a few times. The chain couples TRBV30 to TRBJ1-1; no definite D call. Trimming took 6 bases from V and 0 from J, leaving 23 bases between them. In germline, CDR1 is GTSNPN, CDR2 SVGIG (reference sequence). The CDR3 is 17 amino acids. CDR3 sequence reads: CACVSVWAAAMNTEAFF. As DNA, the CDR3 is TGTGCCTGCGTTTCAGTGTGGGCGGCTGCTATGAACACTGAAGCTTTCTTT.

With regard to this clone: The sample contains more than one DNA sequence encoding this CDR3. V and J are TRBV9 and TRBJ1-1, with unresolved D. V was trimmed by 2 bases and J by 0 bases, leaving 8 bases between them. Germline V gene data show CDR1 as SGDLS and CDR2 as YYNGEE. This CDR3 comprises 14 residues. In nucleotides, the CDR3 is TGTGCCAGCAGCGTCGGAGGGATGAACACTGAAGCTTTCTTT. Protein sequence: CASSVGGMNTEAFF.

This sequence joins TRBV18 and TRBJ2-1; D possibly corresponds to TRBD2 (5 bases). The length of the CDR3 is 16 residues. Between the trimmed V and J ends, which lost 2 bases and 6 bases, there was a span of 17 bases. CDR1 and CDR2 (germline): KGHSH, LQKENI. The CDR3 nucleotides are TGTGCCAGCTCACCAGTTCAGGACGGGGTCGTCAATGAGCAGTTCTTC. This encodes CASSPVQDGVVNEQFF.

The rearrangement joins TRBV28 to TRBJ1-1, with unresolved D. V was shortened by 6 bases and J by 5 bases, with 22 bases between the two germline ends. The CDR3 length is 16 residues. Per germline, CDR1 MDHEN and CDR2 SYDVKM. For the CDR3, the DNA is TGTGCCAGCAGCTATCCCTTGGTTGGGAGATCTACTGAAGCTTTCTTT. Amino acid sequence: CASSYPLVGRSTEAFF.

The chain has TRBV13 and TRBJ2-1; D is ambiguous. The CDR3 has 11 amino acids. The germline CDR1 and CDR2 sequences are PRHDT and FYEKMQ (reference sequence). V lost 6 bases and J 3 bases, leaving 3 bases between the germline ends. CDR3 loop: CASRFYNEQFF. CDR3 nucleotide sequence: TGTGCCAGCAGATTCTACAATGAGCAGTTCTTC. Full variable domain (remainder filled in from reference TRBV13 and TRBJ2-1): AAGVIQSPRHLIKEKRETATLKCYPIPRHDTVYWYQQGPGQDPQFLISFYEKMQSDKGSIPDRFSAQQFSDYHSELNMSSLELGDSALYFCASRFYNEQFFGPGTRLTVL.

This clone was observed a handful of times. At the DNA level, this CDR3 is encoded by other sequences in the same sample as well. The DNA of the CDR3 is TGCGCCAGCAGCTTGGGTCGGGTTAGCGGGGGTGAGACCCAGTACTTC. Protein product: CASSLGRVSGGETQYF. The chain couples TRBV5-1 to TRBJ2-5; 9 bases are a match to TRBD2. The CDR3 has 16 residues. The J segment lost 5 bases and the V segment lost 0 bases, leaving 8 bases of the junction unmatched. Germline V CDR1 and CDR2: SGHRS, YFSETQ. Based on the CDR3 plus reference TRBV5-1 and TRBJ2-5, the full variable domain is KAGVTQTPRYLIKTRGQQVTLSCSPISGHRSVSWYQQTPGQGLQFLFEYFSETQRNKGNFPGRFSGRQFSNSRSEMNVSTLELGDSALYLCASSLGRVSGGETQYFGPGTRLLVL.

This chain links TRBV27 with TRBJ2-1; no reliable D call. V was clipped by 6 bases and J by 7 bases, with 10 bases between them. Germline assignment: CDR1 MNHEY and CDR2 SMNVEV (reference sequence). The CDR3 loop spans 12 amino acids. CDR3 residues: CASSRLRNEQFF. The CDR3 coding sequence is TGTGCCAGCAGCCGACTGCGGAATGAGCAGTTCTTC.

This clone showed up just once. The CDR3 DNA is TGCAGCGTTGAAGATAATATAGGGGGCACTGAAGCTTTCTTT. Its protein is CSVEDNIGGTEAFF. This sequence joins TRBV29-1 and TRBJ1-1; tentatively, D is TRBD1 (6 bases). Germline V lookup: CDR1 SQVTM, CDR2 ANQGSEA. Between the trimmed V and J ends, which lost 0 bases and 4 bases, there was a span of 12 bases. The CDR3 is 14 residues long.

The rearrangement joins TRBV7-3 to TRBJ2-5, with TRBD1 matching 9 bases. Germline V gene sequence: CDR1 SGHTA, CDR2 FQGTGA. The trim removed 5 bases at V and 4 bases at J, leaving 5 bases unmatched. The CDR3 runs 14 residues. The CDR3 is CASSPTGGAETQYF. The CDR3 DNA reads TGTGCCAGCAGCCCAACAGGGGGCGCAGAGACCCAGTACTTC.

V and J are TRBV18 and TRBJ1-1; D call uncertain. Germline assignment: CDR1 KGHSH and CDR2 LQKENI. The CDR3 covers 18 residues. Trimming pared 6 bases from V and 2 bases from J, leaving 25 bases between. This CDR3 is CASSQAPLGRPANTEAFF. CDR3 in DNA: TGTGCCAGCTCCCAGGCGCCGCTGGGCAGACCCGCTAACACTGAAGCTTTCTTT.

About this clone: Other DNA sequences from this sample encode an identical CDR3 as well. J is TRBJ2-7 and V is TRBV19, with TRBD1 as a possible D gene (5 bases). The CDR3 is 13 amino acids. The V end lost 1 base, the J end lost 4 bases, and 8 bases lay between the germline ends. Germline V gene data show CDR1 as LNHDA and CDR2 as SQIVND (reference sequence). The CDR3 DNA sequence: TGTGCCAGTAGTATAGGGGGCAGTTACGAGCAGTACTTC. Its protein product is CASSIGGSYEQYF.

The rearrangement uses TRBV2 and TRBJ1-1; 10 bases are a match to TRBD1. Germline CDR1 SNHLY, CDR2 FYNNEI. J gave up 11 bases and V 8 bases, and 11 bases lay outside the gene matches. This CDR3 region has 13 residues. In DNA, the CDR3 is TGTGCCAGCTCGGACAGGGGGACGTTGGGCGCTTTCTTT. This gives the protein CASSDRGTLGAFF.

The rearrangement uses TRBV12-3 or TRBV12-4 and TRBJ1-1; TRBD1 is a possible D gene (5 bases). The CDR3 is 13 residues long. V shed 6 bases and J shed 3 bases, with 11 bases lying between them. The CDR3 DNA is TGTGCCAGCAGCTACGGAGGGGACACTGAAGCTTTCTTT. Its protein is CASSYGGDTEAFF.